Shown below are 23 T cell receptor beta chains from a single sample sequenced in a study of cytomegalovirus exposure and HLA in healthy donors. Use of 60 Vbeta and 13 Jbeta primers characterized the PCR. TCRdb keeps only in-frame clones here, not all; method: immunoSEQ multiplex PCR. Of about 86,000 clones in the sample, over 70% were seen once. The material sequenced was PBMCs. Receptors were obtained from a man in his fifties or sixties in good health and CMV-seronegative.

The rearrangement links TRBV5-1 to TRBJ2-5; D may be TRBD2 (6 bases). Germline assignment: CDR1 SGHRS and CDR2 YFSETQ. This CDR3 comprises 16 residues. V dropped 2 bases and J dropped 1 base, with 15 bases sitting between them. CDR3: CASSFSPGRRQETQYF. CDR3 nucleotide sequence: TGCGCCAGCAGCTTTTCCCCAGGGAGGCGCCAAGAGACCCAGTACTTC.

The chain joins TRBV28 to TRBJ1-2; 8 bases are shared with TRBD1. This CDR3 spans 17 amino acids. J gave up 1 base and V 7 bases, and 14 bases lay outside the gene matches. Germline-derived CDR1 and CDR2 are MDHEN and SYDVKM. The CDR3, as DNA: TGTGCCAGCACCACTTCGGACAGGGCCCGAGTTAACTATGGCTACACCTTC. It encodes CASTTSDRARVNYGYTF.

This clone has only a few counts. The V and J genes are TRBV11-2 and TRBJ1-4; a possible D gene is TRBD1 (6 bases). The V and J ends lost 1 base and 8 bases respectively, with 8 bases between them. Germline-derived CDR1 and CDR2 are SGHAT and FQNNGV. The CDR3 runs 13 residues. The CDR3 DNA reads TGTGCCAGCAGCTTAGCAGGGGCAGAAAAACTGTTTTTT. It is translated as CASSLAGAEKLFF.

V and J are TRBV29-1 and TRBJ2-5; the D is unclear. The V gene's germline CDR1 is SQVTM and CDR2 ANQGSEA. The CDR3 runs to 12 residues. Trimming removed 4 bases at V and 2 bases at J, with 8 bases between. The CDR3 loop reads CSVVGSQETQYF. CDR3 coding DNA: TGCAGCGTTGTGGGCAGTCAAGAGACCCAGTACTTC.

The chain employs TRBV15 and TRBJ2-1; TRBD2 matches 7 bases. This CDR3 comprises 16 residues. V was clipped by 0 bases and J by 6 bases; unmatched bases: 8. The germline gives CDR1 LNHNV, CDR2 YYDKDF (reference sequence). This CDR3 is CATSRDGSPGGNEQFF. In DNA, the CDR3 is TGTGCCACCAGCAGAGATGGGAGCCCGGGAGGCAATGAGCAGTTCTTC. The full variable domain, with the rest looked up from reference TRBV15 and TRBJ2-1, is DAMVIQNPRYQVTQFGKPVTLSCSQTLNHNVMYWYQQKSSQAPKLLFHYYDKDFNNEADTPDNFQSRRPNTSFCFLDIRSPGLGDTAMYLCATSRDGSPGGNEQFFGPGTRLTVL.

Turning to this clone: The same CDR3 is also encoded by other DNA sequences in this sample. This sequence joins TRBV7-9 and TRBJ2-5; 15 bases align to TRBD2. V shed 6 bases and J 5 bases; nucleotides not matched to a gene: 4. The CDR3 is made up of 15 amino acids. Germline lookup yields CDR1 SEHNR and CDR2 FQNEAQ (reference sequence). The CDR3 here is CASSLGLAGGETQYF. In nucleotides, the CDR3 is TGTGCCAGCAGTCTCGGACTAGCGGGGGGGGAGACCCAGTACTTC.

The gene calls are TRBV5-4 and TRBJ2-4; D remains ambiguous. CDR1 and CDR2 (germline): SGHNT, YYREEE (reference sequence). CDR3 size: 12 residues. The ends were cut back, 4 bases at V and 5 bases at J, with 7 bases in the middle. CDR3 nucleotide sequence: TGTGCCAGCAGCCGCGATCAAAACATTCAGTACTTC. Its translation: CASSRDQNIQYF.

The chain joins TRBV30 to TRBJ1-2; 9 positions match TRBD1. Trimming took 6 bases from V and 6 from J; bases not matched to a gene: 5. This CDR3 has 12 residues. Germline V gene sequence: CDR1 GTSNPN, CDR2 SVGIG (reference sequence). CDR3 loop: CACGGTGNGYTF. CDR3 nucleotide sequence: TGTGCCTGCGGAGGGACAGGGAATGGCTACACCTTC.

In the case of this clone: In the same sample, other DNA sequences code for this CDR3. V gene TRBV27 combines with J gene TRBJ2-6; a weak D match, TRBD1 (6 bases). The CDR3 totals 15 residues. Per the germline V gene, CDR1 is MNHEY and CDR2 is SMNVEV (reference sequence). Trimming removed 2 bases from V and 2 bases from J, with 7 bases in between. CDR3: CASSLGGAGANVLTF. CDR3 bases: TGTGCCAGCAGTTTAGGGGGCGCTGGGGCCAACGTCCTGACTTTC.

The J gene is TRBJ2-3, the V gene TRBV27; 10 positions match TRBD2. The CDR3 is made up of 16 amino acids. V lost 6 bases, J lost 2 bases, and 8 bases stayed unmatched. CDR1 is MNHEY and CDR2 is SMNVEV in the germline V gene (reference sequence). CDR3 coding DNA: TGTGCCAGCAGCCCAGCCCTAGCGGGAGCCACAGATACGCAGTATTTT. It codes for CASSPALAGATDTQYF.

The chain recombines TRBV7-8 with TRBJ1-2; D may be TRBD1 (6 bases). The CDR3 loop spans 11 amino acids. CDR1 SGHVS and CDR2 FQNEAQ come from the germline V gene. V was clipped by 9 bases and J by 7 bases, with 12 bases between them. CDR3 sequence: CASRGGGGYTF. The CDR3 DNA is TGTGCCAGTCGAGGGGGGGGTGGCTACACCTTC. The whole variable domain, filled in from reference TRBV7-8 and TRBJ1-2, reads GAGVSQSPRYKVAKRGQDVALRCDPISGHVSLFWYQQALGQGPEFLTYFQNEAQLDKSGLPSDRFFAERPEGSVSTLKIQRTQQEDSAVYLCASRGGGGYTFGSGTRLTVV.

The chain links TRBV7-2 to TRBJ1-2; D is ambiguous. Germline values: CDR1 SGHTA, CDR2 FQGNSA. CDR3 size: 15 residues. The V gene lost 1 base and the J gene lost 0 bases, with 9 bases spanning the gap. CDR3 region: CASSLGGPSNYGYTF. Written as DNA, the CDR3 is TGTGCCAGCAGCTTAGGAGGCCCCTCTAACTATGGCTACACCTTC.

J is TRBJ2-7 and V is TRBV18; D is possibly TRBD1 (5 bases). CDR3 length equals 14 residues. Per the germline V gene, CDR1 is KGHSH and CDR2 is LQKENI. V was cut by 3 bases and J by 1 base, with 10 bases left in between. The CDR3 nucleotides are TGTGCCAGCTCACCTAAGACAGATTCCTACGAGCAGTACTTC. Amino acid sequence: CASSPKTDSYEQYF.

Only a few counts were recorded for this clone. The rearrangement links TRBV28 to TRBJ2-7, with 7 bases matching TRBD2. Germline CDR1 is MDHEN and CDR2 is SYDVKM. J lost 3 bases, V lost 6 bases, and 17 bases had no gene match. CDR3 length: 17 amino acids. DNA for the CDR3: TGTGCCAGCAGACCTCAGGAGGGCGGGAGAGCGAGCTACGAGCAGTACTTC. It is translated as CASRPQEGGRASYEQYF.

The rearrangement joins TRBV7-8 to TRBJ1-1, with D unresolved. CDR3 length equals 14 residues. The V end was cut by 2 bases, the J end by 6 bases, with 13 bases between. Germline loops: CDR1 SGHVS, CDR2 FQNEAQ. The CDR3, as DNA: TGTGCCAGCAGCTTATTGAGTGAGGGCGCTGAAGCTTTCTTT. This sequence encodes CASSLLSEGAEAFF.

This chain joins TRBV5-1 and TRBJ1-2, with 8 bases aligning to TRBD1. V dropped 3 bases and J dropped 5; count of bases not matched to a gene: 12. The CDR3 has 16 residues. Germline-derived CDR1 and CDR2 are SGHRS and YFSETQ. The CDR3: CASSSAPGQGMYGYTF. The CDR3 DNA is TGCGCCAGCAGCTCGGCCCCAGGACAGGGAATGTATGGCTACACCTTC.

This CDR3 reads CASSSGGPPTDTQYF. CDR3 DNA sequence: TGTGCCAGCAGTAGCGGGGGCCCCCCCACAGATACGCAGTATTTT. The rearrangement links TRBV9 to TRBJ2-3, with 9 bases identical to TRBD2. The V gene end was trimmed by 5 bases and the J gene end by 2 bases; junction bases not matched to a gene: 6. There are 15 residues in the CDR3. The V gene's germline CDR1 is SGDLS and CDR2 YYNGEE.

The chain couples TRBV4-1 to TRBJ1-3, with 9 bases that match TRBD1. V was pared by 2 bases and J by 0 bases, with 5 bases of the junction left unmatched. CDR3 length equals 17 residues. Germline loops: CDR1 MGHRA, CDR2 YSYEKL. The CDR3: CASSQPTGGISGNTIYF. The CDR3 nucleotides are TGCGCCAGCAGCCAACCGACAGGGGGGATCTCTGGAAACACCATATATTTT.

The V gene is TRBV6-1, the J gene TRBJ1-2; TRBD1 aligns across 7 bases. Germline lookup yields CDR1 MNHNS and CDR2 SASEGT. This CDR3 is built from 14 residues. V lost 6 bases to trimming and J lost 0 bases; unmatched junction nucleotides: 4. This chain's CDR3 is CASRGDSSNYGYTF. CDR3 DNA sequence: TGTGCCAGCAGGGGGGACAGTTCTAACTATGGCTACACCTTC.

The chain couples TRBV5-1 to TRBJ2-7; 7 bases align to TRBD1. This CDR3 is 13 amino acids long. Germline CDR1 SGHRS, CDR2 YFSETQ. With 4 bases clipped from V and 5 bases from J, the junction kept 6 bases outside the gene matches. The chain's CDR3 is CASSRDREHEQYF. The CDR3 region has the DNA TGCGCCAGCAGCAGGGACAGAGAACACGAGCAGTACTTC.

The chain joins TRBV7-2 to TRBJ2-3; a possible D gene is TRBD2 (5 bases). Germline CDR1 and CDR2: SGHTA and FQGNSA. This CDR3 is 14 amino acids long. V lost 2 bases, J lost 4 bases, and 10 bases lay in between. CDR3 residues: CASSLSRAADTQYF. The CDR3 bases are TGTGCCAGCAGCTTATCGAGGGCCGCAGATACGCAGTATTTT.

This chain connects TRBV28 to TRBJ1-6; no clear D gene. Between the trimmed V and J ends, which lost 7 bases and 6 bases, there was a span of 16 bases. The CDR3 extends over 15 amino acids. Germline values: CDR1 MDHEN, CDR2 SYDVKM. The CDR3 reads CASNLPAGSNSPLHF. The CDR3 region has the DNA TGTGCCAGCAACCTTCCCGCAGGTTCTAATTCACCCCTCCACTTT.

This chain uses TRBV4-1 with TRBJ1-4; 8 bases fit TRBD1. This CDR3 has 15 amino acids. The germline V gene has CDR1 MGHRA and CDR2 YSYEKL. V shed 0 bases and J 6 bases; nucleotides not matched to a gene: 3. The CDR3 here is CASSQDVGQDEKLFF. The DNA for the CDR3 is TGCGCCAGCAGCCAAGATGTGGGACAGGATGAAAAACTGTTTTTT.